This passage covers 6 T cell receptor beta chains from one sample sequenced in a study of shared clonotypes between healthy human individuals. Assay used: immunoSEQ multiplex PCR; TCRdb lists only in-frame clones, some missing. Altogether some 1,600,000 clones are present, 95% to 99% being singletons, with the ten largest covering approximately 0.44%. Sequencing was done on a sample of naive CD4+ T cells sorted from blood. Subset indicated: CD45RA+ positively selected. These receptors were taken from a man aged 30 to 45 in good health.

In its sample, this clone was seen a few times. CDR3 nucleotides: TGTGCCAGCAGCTCGACTCCAGGGGGGAACATTCAGTACTTC. Translating it yields CASSSTPGGNIQYF. V is TRBV7-2 and J is TRBJ2-4; D may be TRBD1 (7 bases). CDR1 SGHTA and CDR2 FQGNSA come from the germline V gene. The CDR3 runs 14 residues. V was clipped by 4 bases and J by 7 bases, with 14 bases between them.

CDR3 sequence (DNA): TGCGCCAGCAGCCATGACGACAGGGGGCAAGTGCAGTACTTC. Translation gives CASSHDDRGQVQYF. The chain uses TRBV4-3 and TRBJ2-7, with 10 nucleotides matching TRBD1. The CDR3 totals 14 residues. Losses at the gene ends were 3 bases for V and 9 bases for J; bases not matched to a gene: 8. The germline CDR1 and CDR2 sequences are LGHNA and YSLEER.

This chain connects TRBV30 to TRBJ2-3; D ambiguous. CDR1 GTSNPN and CDR2 SVGIG come from the germline V gene (reference sequence). Deletions cut 2 bases from V and 6 bases from J, with 6 bases between. This CDR3 is 11 amino acids long. The CDR3: CAWSKADTQYF. The CDR3 DNA sequence: TGTGCCTGGAGTAAGGCGGATACGCAGTATTTT.

CDR3 amino acids: CASSLTSGETQYF. The CDR3 coding sequence is TGTGCCAGCAGCTTAACGTCGGGAGAGACCCAGTACTTC. The chain has TRBV7-3 and TRBJ2-5; D remains ambiguous. The CDR3 loop spans 13 amino acids. Trimming took 0 bases from V and 4 from J, leaving 6 bases between them. Germline-derived CDR1 and CDR2 are SGHTA and FQGTGA.

The rearrangement uses TRBV9 and TRBJ2-1; 7 bases fit TRBD2. Germline CDR1 and CDR2: SGDLS and YYNGEE. The CDR3 consists of 17 residues. Unmatched junction bases numbered 10, after V lost 3 bases and J lost 1 base. CDR3 DNA: TGTGCCAGCAGCGCTCAGTTTAGCGGGTATTCCTACAATGAGCAGTTCTTC. Amino acid sequence: CASSAQFSGYSYNEQFF.

The rearrangement uses TRBV15 and TRBJ2-5; D is ambiguous. There are 15 residues in the CDR3. Germline-derived CDR1 and CDR2 are LNHNV and YYDKDF (reference sequence). V lost 0 bases and J lost 5, with 13 bases in between. For the CDR3, the DNA is TGTGCCACCAGCAGAGATACGGTAGCACTGGAGACCCAGTACTTC. As protein: CATSRDTVALETQYF.